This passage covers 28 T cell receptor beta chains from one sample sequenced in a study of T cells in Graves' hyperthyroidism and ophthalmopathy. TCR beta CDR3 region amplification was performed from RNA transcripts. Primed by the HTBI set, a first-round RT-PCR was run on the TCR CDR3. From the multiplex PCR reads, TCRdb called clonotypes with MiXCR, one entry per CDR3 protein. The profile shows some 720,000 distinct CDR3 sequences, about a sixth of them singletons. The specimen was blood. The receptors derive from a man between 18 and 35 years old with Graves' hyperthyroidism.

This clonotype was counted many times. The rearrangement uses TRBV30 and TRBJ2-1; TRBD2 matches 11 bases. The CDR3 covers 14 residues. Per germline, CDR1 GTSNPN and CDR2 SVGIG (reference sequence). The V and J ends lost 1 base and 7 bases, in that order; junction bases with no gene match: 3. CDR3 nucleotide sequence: TGTGCCTGGAGTGCGGGACTAGCGGAAAATGAGCAGTTCTTC. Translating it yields CAWSAGLAENEQFF.

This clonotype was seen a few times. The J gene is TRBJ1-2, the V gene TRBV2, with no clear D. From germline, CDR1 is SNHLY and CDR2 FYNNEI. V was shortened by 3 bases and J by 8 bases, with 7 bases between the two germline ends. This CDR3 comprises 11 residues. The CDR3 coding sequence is TGTGCCAGCAGTGACGAAGGGGGCTACACCTTC. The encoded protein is CASSDEGGYTF.

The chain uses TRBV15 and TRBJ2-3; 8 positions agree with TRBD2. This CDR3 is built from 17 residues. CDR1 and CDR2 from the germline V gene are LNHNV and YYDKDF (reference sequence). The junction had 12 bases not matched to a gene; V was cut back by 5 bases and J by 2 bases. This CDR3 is CATSGEGRGEITDTQYF. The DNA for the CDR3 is TGTGCCACCAGCGGCGAGGGGCGGGGGGAGATCACAGATACGCAGTATTTT.

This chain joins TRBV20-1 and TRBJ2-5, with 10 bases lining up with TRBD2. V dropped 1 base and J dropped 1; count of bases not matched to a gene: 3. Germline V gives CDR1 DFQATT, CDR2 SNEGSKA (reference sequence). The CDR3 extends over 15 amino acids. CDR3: CSARVQREGQETQYF. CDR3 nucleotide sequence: TGCAGTGCTAGAGTTCAGCGGGAGGGCCAAGAGACCCAGTACTTC.

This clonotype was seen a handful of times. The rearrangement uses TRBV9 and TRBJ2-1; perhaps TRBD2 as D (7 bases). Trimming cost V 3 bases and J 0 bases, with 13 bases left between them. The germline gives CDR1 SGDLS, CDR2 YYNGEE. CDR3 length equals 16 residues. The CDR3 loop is CASSGGGLSSYNEQFF. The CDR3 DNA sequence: TGTGCCAGCAGCGGAGGGGGACTAAGCTCCTACAATGAGCAGTTCTTC. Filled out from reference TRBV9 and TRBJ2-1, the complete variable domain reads DSGVTQTPKHLITATGQRVTLRCSPRSGDLSVYWYQQSLDQGLQFLIQYYNGEERAKGNILERFSAQQFPDLHSELNLSSLELGDSALYFCASSGGGLSSYNEQFFGPGTRLTVL.

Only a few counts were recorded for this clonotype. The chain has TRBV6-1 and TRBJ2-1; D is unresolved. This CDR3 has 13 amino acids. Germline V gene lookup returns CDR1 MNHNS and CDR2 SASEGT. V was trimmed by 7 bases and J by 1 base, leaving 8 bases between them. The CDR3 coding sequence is TGTGCCAGCACCCTAAAATCCTACAATGAGCAGTTCTTC. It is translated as CASTLKSYNEQFF.

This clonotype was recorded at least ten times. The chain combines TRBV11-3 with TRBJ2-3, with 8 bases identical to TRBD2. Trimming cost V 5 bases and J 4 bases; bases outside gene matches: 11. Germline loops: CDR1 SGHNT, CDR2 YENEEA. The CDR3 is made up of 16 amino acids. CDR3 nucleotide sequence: TGTGCCAGCAGCCTCGGGGCGGCGGGAGGTGCAGATACGCAGTATTTT. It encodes CASSLGAAGGADTQYF.

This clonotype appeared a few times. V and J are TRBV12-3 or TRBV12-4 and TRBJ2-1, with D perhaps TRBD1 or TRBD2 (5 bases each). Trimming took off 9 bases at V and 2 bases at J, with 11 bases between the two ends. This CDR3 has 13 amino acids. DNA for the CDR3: TGTGCCAGTTCGAAGGGACCCTACAATGAGCAGTTCTTC. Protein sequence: CASSKGPYNEQFF.

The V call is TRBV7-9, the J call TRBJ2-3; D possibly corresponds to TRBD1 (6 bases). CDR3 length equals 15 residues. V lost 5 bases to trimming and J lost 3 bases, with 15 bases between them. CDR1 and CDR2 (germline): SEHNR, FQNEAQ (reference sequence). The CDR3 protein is CASSRPTGTTDTQYF. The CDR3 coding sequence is TGTGCCAGCAGCCGGCCAACAGGGACGACAGATACGCAGTATTTT.

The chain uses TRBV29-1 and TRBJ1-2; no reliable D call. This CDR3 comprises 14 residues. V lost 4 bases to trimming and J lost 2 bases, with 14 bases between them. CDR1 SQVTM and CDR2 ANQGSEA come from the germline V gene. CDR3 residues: CSVVEVPKNYGYTF. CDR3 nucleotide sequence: TGCAGCGTTGTAGAGGTTCCGAAAAACTATGGCTACACCTTC.

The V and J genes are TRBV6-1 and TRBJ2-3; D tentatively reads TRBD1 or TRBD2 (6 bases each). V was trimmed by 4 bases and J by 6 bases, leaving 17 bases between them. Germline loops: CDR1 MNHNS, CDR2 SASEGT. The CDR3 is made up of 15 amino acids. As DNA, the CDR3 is TGTGCCAGCAGTGCGAGGGGGACTCTCTGGGATACGCAGTATTTT. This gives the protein CASSARGTLWDTQYF.

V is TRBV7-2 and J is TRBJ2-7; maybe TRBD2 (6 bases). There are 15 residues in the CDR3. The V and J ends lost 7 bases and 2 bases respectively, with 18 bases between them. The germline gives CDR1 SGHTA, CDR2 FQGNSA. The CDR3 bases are TGTGCCAGCAAATCGGTGAGGGCGGGGACCTACGAGCAGTACTTC. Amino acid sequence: CASKSVRAGTYEQYF.

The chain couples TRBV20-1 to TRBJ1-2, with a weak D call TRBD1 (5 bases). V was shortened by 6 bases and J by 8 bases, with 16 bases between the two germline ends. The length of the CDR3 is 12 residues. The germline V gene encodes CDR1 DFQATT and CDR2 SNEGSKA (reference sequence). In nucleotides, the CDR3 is TGCAGTGCCCACATCCTACAGGCGGGCTACACCTTC. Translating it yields CSAHILQAGYTF.

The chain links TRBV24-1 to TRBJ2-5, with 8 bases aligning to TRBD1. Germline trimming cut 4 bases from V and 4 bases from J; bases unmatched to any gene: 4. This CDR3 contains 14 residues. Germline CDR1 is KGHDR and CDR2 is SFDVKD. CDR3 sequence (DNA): TGTGCCACCAGTGACAGGGGGCGAGGAGAGACCCAGTACTTC. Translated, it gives CATSDRGRGETQYF.

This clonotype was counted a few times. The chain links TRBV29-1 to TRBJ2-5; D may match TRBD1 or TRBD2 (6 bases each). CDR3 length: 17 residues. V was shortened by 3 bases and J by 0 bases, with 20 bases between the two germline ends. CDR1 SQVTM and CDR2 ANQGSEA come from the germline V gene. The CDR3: CSVEATRDTHHQETQYF. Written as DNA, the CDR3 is TGCAGCGTTGAGGCTACGCGGGACACCCATCACCAAGAGACCCAGTACTTC.

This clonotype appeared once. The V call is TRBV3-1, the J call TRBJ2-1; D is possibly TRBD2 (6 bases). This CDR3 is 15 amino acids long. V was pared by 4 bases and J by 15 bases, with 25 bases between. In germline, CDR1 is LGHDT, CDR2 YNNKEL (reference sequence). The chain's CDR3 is CASSPGMVAAPGRFF. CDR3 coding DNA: TGTGCCAGCAGCCCGGGGATGGTAGCGGCCCCGGGCAGGTTCTTC.

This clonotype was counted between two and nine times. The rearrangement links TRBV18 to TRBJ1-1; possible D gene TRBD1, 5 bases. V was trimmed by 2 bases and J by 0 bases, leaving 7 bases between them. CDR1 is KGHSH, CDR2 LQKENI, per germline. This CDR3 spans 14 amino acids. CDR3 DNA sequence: TGTGCCAGCTCACCAGAGGGGATGAACACTGAAGCTTTCTTT. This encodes CASSPEGMNTEAFF.

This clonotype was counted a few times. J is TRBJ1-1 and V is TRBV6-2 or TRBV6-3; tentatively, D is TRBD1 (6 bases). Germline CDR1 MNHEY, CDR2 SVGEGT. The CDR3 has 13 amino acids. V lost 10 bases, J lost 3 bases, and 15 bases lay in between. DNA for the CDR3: TGTGCCACCAACAGGGTATTTGACACTGAAGCTTTCTTT. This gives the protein CATNRVFDTEAFF.

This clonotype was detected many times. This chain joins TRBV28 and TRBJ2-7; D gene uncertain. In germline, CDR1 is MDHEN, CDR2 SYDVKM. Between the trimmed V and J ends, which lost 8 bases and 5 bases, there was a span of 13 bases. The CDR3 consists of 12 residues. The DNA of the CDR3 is TGTGCCAGCGGCACCCCCGCTGACGAGCAGTACTTC. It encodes CASGTPADEQYF.

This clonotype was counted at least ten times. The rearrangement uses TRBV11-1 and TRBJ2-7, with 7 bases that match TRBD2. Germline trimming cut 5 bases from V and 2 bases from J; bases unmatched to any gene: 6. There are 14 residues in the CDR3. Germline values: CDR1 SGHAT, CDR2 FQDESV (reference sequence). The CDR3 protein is CASSMGGATYEQYF. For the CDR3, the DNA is TGTGCCAGCAGCATGGGAGGGGCCACCTACGAGCAGTACTTC.

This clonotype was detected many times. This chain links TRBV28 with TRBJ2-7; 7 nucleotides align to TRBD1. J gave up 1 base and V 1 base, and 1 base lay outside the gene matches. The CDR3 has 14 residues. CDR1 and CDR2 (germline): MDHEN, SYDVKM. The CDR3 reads CASSLSDRSYEQYF. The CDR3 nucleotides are TGTGCCAGCAGTTTATCGGACAGGTCCTACGAGCAGTACTTC.

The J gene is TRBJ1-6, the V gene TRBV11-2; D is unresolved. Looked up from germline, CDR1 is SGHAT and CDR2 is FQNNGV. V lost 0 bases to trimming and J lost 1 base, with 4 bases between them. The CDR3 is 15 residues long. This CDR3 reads CASSLEGSYNSPLHF. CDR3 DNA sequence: TGTGCCAGCAGCTTAGAAGGTTCCTATAATTCACCCCTCCACTTT.

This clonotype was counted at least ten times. CDR3 sequence: CASSSSGTPSSYEQYF. The CDR3 DNA is TGTGCCAGCAGTTCATCCGGGACTCCGAGCTCCTACGAGCAGTACTTC. V and J are TRBV12-3 or TRBV12-4 and TRBJ2-7, with D possibly being TRBD2 (6 bases). The CDR3 loop spans 16 amino acids. Trimming shortened V by 4 bases and J by 0 bases, and 16 bases separated the two germline ends.

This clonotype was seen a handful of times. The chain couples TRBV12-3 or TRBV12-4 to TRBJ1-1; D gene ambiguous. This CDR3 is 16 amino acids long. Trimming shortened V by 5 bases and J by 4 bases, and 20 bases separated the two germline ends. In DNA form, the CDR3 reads TGTGCCAGCAGTAAGGGAGTCGGTGTGGTAACCACTGAAGCTTTCTTT. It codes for CASSKGVGVVTTEAFF.

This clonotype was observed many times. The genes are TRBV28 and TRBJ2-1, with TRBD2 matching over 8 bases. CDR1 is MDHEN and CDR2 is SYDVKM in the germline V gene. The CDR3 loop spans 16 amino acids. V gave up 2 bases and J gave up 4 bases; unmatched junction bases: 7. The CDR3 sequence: CASSLVTGGWYNEQFF. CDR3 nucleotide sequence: TGTGCCAGCAGTTTAGTAACGGGAGGGTGGTACAATGAGCAGTTCTTC.

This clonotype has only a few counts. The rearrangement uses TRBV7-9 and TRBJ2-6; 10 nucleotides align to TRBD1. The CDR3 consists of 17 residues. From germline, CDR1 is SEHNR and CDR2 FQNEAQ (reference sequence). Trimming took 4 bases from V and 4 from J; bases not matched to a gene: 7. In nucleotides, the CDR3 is TGTGCCAGCAGCTCCCGGGACAGGGGTACCGGGGCCAACGTCCTGACTTTC. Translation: CASSSRDRGTGANVLTF.

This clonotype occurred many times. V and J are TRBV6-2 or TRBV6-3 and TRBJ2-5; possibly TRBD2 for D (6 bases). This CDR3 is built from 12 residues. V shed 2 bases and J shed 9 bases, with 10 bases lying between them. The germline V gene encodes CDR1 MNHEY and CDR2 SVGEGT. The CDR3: CASSYRGTPQYF. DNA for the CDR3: TGTGCCAGCAGTTACCGGGGGACCCCCCAGTACTTC.

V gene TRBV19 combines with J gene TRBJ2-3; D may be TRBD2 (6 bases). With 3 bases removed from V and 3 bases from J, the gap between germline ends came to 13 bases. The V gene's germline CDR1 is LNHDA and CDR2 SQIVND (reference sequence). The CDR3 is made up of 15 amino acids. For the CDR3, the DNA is TGTGCCAGTAGTATTGGGACCGGGAGTACAGATACGCAGTATTTT. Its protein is CASSIGTGSTDTQYF.